The 10 T cell receptor beta chains in this list originate from one sample, sequenced in a study of human T cells and chemical hapten exposure. TCRdb recomputed calls from the RACE reads with MiXCR, one row per CDR3 protein. Among about 80,000 distinct CDR3 sequences listed, 14% were seen once. Time point meaning: pre-sensitization, week 0. Indicated treatment: therapeutic diphenylcyclopropenone sensitization with weekly scalp DPC. The sequencing here drew on whole blood, taken in connection with sensitization to the hapten diphenylcyclopropenone (DPC). The source of these receptors is a woman between 50 and 59 years old with alopecia areata. Some clones in this sample may be carry-over from other donors' samples.

This clonotype has a count of ten or more. The chain uses TRBV20-1 and TRBJ2-7; a possible D gene is TRBD2 (6 bases). This CDR3 contains 13 residues. Trimming left V 3 bases short and J 2 bases short, with 11 bases between. Per the germline V gene, CDR1 is DFQATT and CDR2 is SNEGSKA (reference sequence). The CDR3 region has the DNA TGCAGTGCTAGGGGGGGAATCCCCTACGAGCAGTACTTC. Protein product: CSARGGIPYEQYF.

This clonotype occurred many times. The chain links TRBV20-1 to TRBJ2-2, with D perhaps TRBD1 or TRBD2 (5 bases each). Trimming took off 3 bases at V and 4 bases at J, with 15 bases between the two ends. Germline CDR1 reads DFQATT; CDR2 reads SNEGSKA (reference sequence). This CDR3 is built from 15 residues. The CDR3 region is CSARDRDQGTGELFF. The DNA of the CDR3 is TGCAGTGCTAGGGACCGGGACCAGGGCACCGGGGAGCTGTTTTTT.

The chain uses TRBV18 and TRBJ2-7, with a tentative D call TRBD1 (6 bases). Per the germline V gene, CDR1 is KGHSH and CDR2 is LQKENI. This CDR3 comprises 14 residues. Trimming removed 6 bases from V and 0 bases from J, with 12 bases in between. CDR3 sequence: CASSGTTSSYEQYF. The CDR3, as DNA: TGTGCCAGCTCGGGGACAACGAGCTCCTACGAGCAGTACTTC.

In this sample, this clonotype turned up a few times. The CDR3 end shows no conserved phenylalanine or tryptophan, and so a read error is likely. The chain uses TRBV6-6 and TRBJ1-3; weak D call: TRBD1 (5 bases). The CDR3 consists of 15 residues. V dropped 6 bases and J dropped 2 bases, with 14 bases sitting between them. Germline CDR1 and CDR2: MNHNY and SVGAGI (reference sequence). CDR3 loop: CASRGPDRTGNTIYL. The DNA of the CDR3 is TGTGCCAGCAGAGGGCCCGACAGAACTGGAAACACCATATATCTT.

The CDR3 loop is CASSSYSGTDTQYF. CDR3 in DNA: TGTGCCAGCAGCTCCTATAGCGGCACAGATACGCAGTATTTT. V usage is TRBV7-2 and J usage is TRBJ2-3; tentatively, D is TRBD2 (5 bases). The CDR3 length is 14 residues. Germline V gives CDR1 SGHTA, CDR2 FQGNSA. Trimming stripped 4 bases from V and 1 base from J, with 9 bases between.

This clonotype was detected a few times. V usage is TRBV6-2 or TRBV6-3 and J usage is TRBJ1-2; D might be TRBD1 (5 bases). Trimming cost V 5 bases and J 8 bases, with 12 bases left between them. Per the germline V gene, CDR1 is MNHEY and CDR2 is SVGEGT. This CDR3 contains 12 residues. The CDR3 sequence: CASSRTPGGYTF. CDR3 nucleotide sequence: TGTGCCAGCAGTAGGACACCAGGAGGCTACACCTTC.

V is TRBV6-2 or TRBV6-3 and J is TRBJ2-1, with 7 bases lining up with TRBD2. V shed 6 bases, J shed 2 bases, and the junction held 7 bases outside the gene matches. Germline V gives CDR1 MNHEY, CDR2 SVGEGT. The CDR3 is made up of 15 amino acids. Written as DNA, the CDR3 is TGTGCCAGCAGCCAAACTAGCGTAACCTACAATGAGCAGTTCTTC. Its protein product is CASSQTSVTYNEQFF.

Here the CDR3 reads CASSLAGTSYEQYF. The CDR3 DNA is TGTGCCAGCAGTCTTGCCGGGACCTCATACGAGCAGTACTTC. The rearrangement uses TRBV12-3 or TRBV12-4 and TRBJ2-7; tentatively, D is TRBD1 or TRBD2 (5 bases each). This CDR3 has 14 residues. The V end was cut by 5 bases, the J end by 4 bases, with 15 bases between.

V gene TRBV7-8 combines with J gene TRBJ2-1; no firm D call. The CDR3 extends over 16 amino acids. Germline values: CDR1 SGHVS, CDR2 FQNEAQ. The V and J ends lost 2 bases and 8 bases respectively, with 19 bases between them. Here the CDR3 reads CASSLIRSAKSYEQFF. The DNA of the CDR3 is TGTGCCAGCAGCTTAATTCGGTCGGCCAAAAGCTATGAGCAGTTCTTC.

V usage is TRBV30 and J usage is TRBJ2-3, with TRBD2 as a possible D gene (5 bases). CDR1 and CDR2 from the germline V gene are GTSNPN and SVGIG (reference sequence). The CDR3 covers 13 residues. Trimming shortened V by 4 bases and J by 1 base, and 9 bases separated the two germline ends. The CDR3 reads CAWIRRGTDTQYF. The CDR3 nucleotides are TGTGCCTGGATTAGGCGGGGCACAGATACGCAGTATTTT.